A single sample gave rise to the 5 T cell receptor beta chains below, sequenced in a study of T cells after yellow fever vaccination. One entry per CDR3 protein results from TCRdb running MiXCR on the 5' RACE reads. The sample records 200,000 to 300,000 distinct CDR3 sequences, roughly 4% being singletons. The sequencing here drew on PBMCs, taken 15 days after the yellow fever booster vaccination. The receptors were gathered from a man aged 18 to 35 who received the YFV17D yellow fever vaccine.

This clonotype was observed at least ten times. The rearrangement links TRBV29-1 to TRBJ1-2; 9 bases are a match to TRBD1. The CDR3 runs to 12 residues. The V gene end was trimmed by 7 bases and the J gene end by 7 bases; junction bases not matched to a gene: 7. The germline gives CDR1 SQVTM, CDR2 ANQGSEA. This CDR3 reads CSGGQGSIGYTF. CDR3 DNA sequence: TGCAGCGGGGGACAGGGCTCCATTGGCTACACCTTC.

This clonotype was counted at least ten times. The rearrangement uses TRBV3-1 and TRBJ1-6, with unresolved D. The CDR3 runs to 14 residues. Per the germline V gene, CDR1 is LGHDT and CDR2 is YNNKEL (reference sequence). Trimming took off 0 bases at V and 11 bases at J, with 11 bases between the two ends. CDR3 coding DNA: TGTGCCAGCAGCCAAGAAGGGCTGGGGACACCCCTCCACTTT. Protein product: CASSQEGLGTPLHF.

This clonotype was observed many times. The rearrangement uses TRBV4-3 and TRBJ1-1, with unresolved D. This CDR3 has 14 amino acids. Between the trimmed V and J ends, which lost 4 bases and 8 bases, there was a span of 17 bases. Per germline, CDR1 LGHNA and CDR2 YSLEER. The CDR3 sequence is CASSRREGGSEAFF. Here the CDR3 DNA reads TGCGCCAGCAGCCGGCGAGAGGGCGGCAGCGAAGCTTTCTTT.

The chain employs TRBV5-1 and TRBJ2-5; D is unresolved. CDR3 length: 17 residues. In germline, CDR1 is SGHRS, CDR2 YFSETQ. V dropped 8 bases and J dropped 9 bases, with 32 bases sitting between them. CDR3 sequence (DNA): TGCGCCAGTGATCCGATGGGCAGACTCTCGACGTACCTACCCCAGTACTTC. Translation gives CASDPMGRLSTYLPQYF.

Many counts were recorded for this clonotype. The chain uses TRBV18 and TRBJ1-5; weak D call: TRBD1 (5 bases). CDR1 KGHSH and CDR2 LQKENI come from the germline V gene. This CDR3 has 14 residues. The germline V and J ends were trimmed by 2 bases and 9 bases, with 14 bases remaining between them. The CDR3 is CASSPRGGPGPQHF. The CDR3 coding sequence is TGTGCCAGCTCACCAAGGGGCGGCCCAGGGCCCCAGCATTTT.